What follows are 22 T cell receptor beta chains derived from one specimen sequenced in a study of cytomegalovirus exposure and HLA in healthy donors. The PCR made use of 60 Vbeta and 13 Jbeta primers. Only in-frame clones appear in the TCRdb table, and some are missing; sequencing was by immunoSEQ multiplex PCR. Of over 200,000 clones listed, approximately 82% are singletons. Sequencing input: PBMCs. These receptors were collected from a male donor in good health and CMV-seronegative.

The rearrangement joins TRBV28 to TRBJ1-2; D is undetermined. With 2 bases removed from V and 7 bases from J, the gap between germline ends came to 14 bases. The CDR3 runs to 14 residues. Germline V gene sequence: CDR1 MDHEN, CDR2 SYDVKM. CDR3 sequence (DNA): TGTGCCAGCAGTTTACTAACCCCGGTTGGTGGCTACACCTTC. As protein: CASSLLTPVGGYTF.

As regards this clone: This CDR3 is also generated by other DNA sequences in the sample. V and J are TRBV19 and TRBJ2-7, with TRBD1 matching over 8 bases. V lost 4 bases, J lost 3 bases, and 5 bases stayed unmatched. Germline V gene data show CDR1 as LNHDA and CDR2 as SQIVND (reference sequence). The CDR3 extends over 14 amino acids. The CDR3 nucleotides are TGTGCCAGTAGTACCGGGACAGGCGACTACGAGCAGTACTTC. This codes for CASSTGTGDYEQYF.

This chain connects TRBV5-8 to TRBJ1-4; unclear D gene. The germline gives CDR1 SGHTS, CDR2 YDEGEE. The CDR3 is 14 amino acids. V lost 4 bases and J lost 8, with 15 bases in between. The CDR3: CASSPGRGSEKLFF. In DNA, the CDR3 is TGTGCCAGCAGCCCTGGACGGGGATCGGAAAAACTGTTTTTT.

This sequence joins TRBV19 and TRBJ2-2, with a tentative D call TRBD1 (6 bases). The CDR3 length is 12 residues. The V end lost 9 bases, the J end lost 6 bases, and 11 bases lay between the germline ends. In germline, CDR1 is LNHDA, CDR2 SQIVND (reference sequence). The CDR3 protein is CASKQGPGELFF. CDR3 in DNA: TGTGCCAGCAAACAGGGACCCGGGGAGCTGTTTTTT.

This chain joins TRBV6-4 and TRBJ2-1; TRBD2 agrees at 10 bases. This CDR3 has 14 amino acids. V was pared by 6 bases and J by 9 bases, with 8 bases of the junction left unmatched. CDR1 is MRHNA, CDR2 SNTAGT, per germline. CDR3 DNA sequence: TGTGCCAGCAGGGAGCGGGAGGGCCTGGGTGAGCAGTTCTTC. It encodes CASREREGLGEQFF.

This clone has only one observation. The chain employs TRBV11-2 and TRBJ2-7; D possibly corresponds to TRBD2 (6 bases). Germline V lookup: CDR1 SGHAT, CDR2 FQNNGV. The CDR3 runs 14 residues. V lost 5 bases, J lost 2 bases, and 13 bases lay in between. CDR3 sequence reads: CASSRGTVTYEQYF. DNA of the CDR3: TGTGCCAGCAGCCGCGGGACCGTAACCTACGAGCAGTACTTC.

This sequence joins TRBV5-4 and TRBJ2-7, with D possibly being TRBD1 (7 bases). In germline, CDR1 is SGHNT, CDR2 YYREEE (reference sequence). Trimming left V 4 bases short and J 3 bases short, with 17 bases between. This CDR3 region has 15 residues. CDR3 region: CASSRGQVGLYEQYF. The CDR3 coding sequence is TGTGCCAGCAGCCGTGGACAGGTGGGACTCTACGAGCAGTACTTC.

J is TRBJ1-1 and V is TRBV28; no reliable D call. The V and J ends lost 1 base and 10 bases respectively, with 10 bases between them. The CDR3 loop spans 12 amino acids. Germline V gene data show CDR1 as MDHEN and CDR2 as SYDVKM. The CDR3: CASSLYPGVAFF. In nucleotides, the CDR3 is TGTGCCAGCAGTTTATACCCCGGGGTAGCTTTCTTT.

The V call is TRBV5-1, the J call TRBJ2-7; TRBD2 might be the D (5 bases). Trimming stripped 3 bases from V and 6 bases from J, with 13 bases between. This CDR3 comprises 13 residues. Germline CDR1 SGHRS, CDR2 YFSETQ. This chain's CDR3 is CASSWVGAPEQYF. The CDR3 region has the DNA TGCGCCAGCAGCTGGGTGGGAGCTCCCGAGCAGTACTTC.

This chain uses TRBV2 with TRBJ2-7; TRBD1 matches 10 bases. The CDR3 loop spans 14 amino acids. The ends lost 7 bases at V and 2 bases at J; junction bases unmatched: 5. CDR1 and CDR2 (germline): SNHLY, FYNNEI. The CDR3 DNA is TGTGCCAGCACCCTGACAGGGGGCGCCTACGAGCAGTACTTC. Protein: CASTLTGGAYEQYF.

J is TRBJ2-7 and V is TRBV28; 11 bases align to TRBD2. This CDR3 has 13 residues. Per the germline V gene, CDR1 is MDHEN and CDR2 is SYDVKM. V shed 6 bases, J shed 5 bases, and the junction held 3 bases outside the gene matches. CDR3 region: CASRLAGVDEQYF. In nucleotides, the CDR3 is TGTGCCAGCAGACTAGCGGGAGTCGACGAGCAGTACTTC.

This chain uses TRBV5-1 with TRBJ2-7; weak D call: TRBD2 (5 bases). V was clipped by 5 bases and J by 2 bases, with 11 bases between them. The CDR3 runs to 13 residues. Per the germline V gene, CDR1 is SGHRS and CDR2 is YFSETQ. The CDR3 protein is CASRRDRPYEQYF. The DNA of the CDR3 is TGCGCCAGCAGACGGGATCGGCCCTACGAGCAGTACTTC.

The J gene is TRBJ1-1, the V gene TRBV6-6; TRBD1 is a possible D gene (5 bases). This CDR3 comprises 13 residues. The germline gives CDR1 MNHNY, CDR2 SVGAGI (reference sequence). Deletions cut 6 bases from V and 1 base from J, with 9 bases between. The CDR3 spells CASSNQGNTEAFF. The CDR3 DNA reads as TGTGCCAGCAGCAACCAGGGGAACACTGAAGCTTTCTTT.

This chain joins TRBV6-6 and TRBJ2-3; 8 nucleotides align to TRBD2. This CDR3 is built from 14 residues. Losses at the gene ends were 10 bases for V and 2 bases for J; bases not matched to a gene: 8. Germline V gene lookup returns CDR1 MNHNY and CDR2 SVGAGI (reference sequence). Here the CDR3 reads CATRLARNTDTQYF. The CDR3 DNA follows: TGTGCCACCAGACTAGCGCGAAACACAGATACGCAGTATTTT.

The chain links TRBV4-1 to TRBJ2-1; D possibly corresponds to TRBD2 (5 bases). This CDR3 is 15 amino acids long. In germline, CDR1 is MGHRA, CDR2 YSYEKL. Trimming shortened V by 4 bases and J by 8 bases, and 18 bases separated the two germline ends. The CDR3 sequence is CASSPTRSTGDEQFF. The CDR3 DNA is TGCGCCAGCAGCCCCACTAGAAGCACCGGCGATGAGCAGTTCTTC.

This clone showed up just a few times. This sequence joins TRBV9 and TRBJ1-1; 8 nucleotides line up with TRBD1. V dropped 4 bases and J dropped 5; count of bases not matched to a gene: 7. This CDR3 has 14 residues. CDR1 and CDR2 (germline): SGDLS, YYNGEE. DNA of the CDR3: TGTGCCAGCAGCCCAGGGGGCGCGTGGACTGAAGCTTTCTTT. Translation gives CASSPGGAWTEAFF.

V is TRBV28 and J is TRBJ1-2, with TRBD1 as a possible D gene (6 bases). V lost 2 bases to trimming and J lost 7 bases, with 11 bases between them. Per the germline V gene, CDR1 is MDHEN and CDR2 is SYDVKM. The CDR3 loop spans 13 amino acids. The CDR3 bases are TGTGCCAGCAGTTTAGGGGGCGTCGGTGGCTACACCTTC. It is translated as CASSLGGVGGYTF.

As concerns this clone: Other nucleotide sequences in the sample specify the same CDR3. The genes are TRBV7-2 and TRBJ2-1; 12 positions agree with TRBD2. Germline V gene lookup returns CDR1 SGHTA and CDR2 FQGNSA. Trimming took 2 bases from V and 3 from J; bases not matched to a gene: 2. The CDR3 totals 16 residues. This CDR3 reads CASSLLAGGSYNEQFF. The CDR3 region has the DNA TGTGCCAGCAGCTTACTAGCGGGAGGGAGCTACAATGAGCAGTTCTTC.

The chain has TRBV18 and TRBJ2-7, with 11 bases fitting TRBD2. The V gene's germline CDR1 is KGHSH and CDR2 LQKENI. V gave up 0 bases and J gave up 0 bases; unmatched junction bases: 7. This CDR3 region has 18 residues. The CDR3 DNA follows: TGTGCCAGCTCACCACCGGGCCTAGCGGGAGGAAGCTCCTACGAGCAGTACTTC. This encodes CASSPPGLAGGSSYEQYF. The full variable domain, its missing parts supplied by reference TRBV18 and TRBJ2-7, is NAGVMQNPRHLVRRRGQEARLRCSPMKGHSHVYWYRQLPEEGLKFMVYLQKENIIDESGMPKERFSAEFPKEGPSILRIQQVVRGDSAAYFCASSPPGLAGGSSYEQYFGPGTRLTVT.

The CDR3 sequence is CAIHDSGENYEQYF. The CDR3 DNA is TGTGCCATTCATGATAGCGGAGAAAACTACGAGCAGTACTTC. V gene TRBV28 combines with J gene TRBJ2-7, with a weak D call TRBD2 (6 bases). The ends were cut back, 10 bases at V and 3 bases at J, with 19 bases in the middle. The CDR3 extends over 14 amino acids. Germline CDR1 is MDHEN and CDR2 is SYDVKM. Full variable domain (missing parts from reference TRBV28 and TRBJ2-7): DVKVTQSSRYLVKRTGEKVFLECVQDMDHENMFWYRQDPGLGLRLIYFSYDVKMKEKGDIPEGYSVSREKKERFSLILESASTNQTSMYLCAIHDSGENYEQYFGPGTRLTVT.

There are a few counts of this clone. J is TRBJ2-3 and V is TRBV6-5; D is possibly TRBD2 (6 bases). Per germline, CDR1 MNHEY and CDR2 SVGAGI. V was clipped by 6 bases and J by 4 bases, with 14 bases between them. This CDR3 is built from 14 residues. The CDR3 nucleotides are TGTGCCAGCAGGTGGCGGGATAGAGCAGATACGCAGTATTTT. Its protein is CASRWRDRADTQYF.

This chain uses TRBV29-1 with TRBJ2-7, with 7 bases aligning to TRBD1. V shed 5 bases and J 3 bases; nucleotides not matched to a gene: 7. Germline lookup yields CDR1 SQVTM and CDR2 ANQGSEA. There are 13 residues in the CDR3. DNA of the CDR3: TGCAGCGTTACTAGGGGACAGTACTACGAGCAGTACTTC. Protein sequence: CSVTRGQYYEQYF.